This record covers a single T cell receptor beta chain. The sample originates from a study of blood T cell repertoires in COVID-19. This CDR3 spans 14 amino acids. The junction had 3 bases not matched to a gene; V was cut back by 2 bases and J by 4 bases. Germline assignment: CDR1 SGDLS and CDR2 YYNGEE. Sequenced by immunoSEQ multiplex PCR; TCRdb stores in-frame clones only, minus some. This sample carries nearly 35,000 clones, around nine tenths of them seen once, and the ten largest clones take about 63%. The specimen sequenced was peripheral blood. The receptor was isolated from a man between 65 and 85 years old with acute or convalescent COVID-19. The rearrangement joins TRBV9 to TRBJ1-5; 7 nucleotides align to TRBD1. The CDR3 sequence is CASSVGTANQPQHF. The CDR3 nucleotides are TGTGCCAGCAGCGTCGGGACAGCAAATCAGCCCCAGCATTTT.